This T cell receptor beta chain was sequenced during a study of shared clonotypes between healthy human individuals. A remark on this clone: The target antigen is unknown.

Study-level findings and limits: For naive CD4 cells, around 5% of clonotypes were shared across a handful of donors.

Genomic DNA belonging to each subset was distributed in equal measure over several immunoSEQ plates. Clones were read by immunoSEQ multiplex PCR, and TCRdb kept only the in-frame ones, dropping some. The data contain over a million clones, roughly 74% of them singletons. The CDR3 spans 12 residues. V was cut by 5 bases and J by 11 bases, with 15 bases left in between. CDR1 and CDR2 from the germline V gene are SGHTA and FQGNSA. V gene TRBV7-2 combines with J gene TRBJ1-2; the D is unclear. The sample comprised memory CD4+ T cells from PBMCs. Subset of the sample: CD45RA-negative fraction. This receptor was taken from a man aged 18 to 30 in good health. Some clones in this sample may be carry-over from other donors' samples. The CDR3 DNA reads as TGTGCCAGCAGCACCCAAAGGGTAGGGTACACCTTC. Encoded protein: CASSTQRVGYTF.